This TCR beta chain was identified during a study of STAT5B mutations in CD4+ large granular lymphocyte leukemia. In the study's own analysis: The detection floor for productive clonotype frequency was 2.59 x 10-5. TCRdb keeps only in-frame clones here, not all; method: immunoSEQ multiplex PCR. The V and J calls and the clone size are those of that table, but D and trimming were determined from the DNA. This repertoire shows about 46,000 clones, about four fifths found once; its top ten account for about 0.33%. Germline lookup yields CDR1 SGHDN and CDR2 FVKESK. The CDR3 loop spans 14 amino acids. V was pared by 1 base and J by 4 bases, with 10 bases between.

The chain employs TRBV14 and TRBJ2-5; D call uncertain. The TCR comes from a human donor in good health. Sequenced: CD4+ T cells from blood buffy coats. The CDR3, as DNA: TGTGCCAGCAGCCAAGTCCTGGCAACAGAGACCCAGTACTTC. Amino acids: CASSQVLATETQYF.